The present TCR beta chain was sequenced within a study of blood T cell repertoires in COVID-19. Study details: COVID-19 samples collected from the United States, Italy and Spain covered acute and convalescent phases.

CDR1 is SGHTA, CDR2 FQGNSA, per germline. This CDR3 is 11 amino acids long. The V and J ends lost 5 bases and 9 bases respectively, with 10 bases between them. Living in 25 or so US areas, the participants were between about 18 and 100 years of age. Here immunoSEQ multiplex PCR was the method, and the copy in TCRdb shows in-frame clones only, minus some. The data hold hundreds of thousands of clones, with roughly 91% observed a single time. This TCR was recovered from a woman in her fifties or sixties who had been exposed to COVID-19. The specimen sequenced was PBMCs or T cells enriched from blood (not recorded which). The chain recombines TRBV7-2 with TRBJ2-5, with no clear D. CDR3 protein: CASSPLFAQYF. The CDR3 DNA follows: TGTGCCAGCAGCCCCTTATTCGCCCAGTACTTC.